The 30 T cell receptor beta chains listed next were all sequenced from one sample in a study of T-cell memory formation after mild COVID-19. TCRdb independently ran MiXCR on the 5' RACE reads; one entry per CDR3 protein. Of some 350,000 distinct CDR3 sequences in the sample, 10% to 15% are singletons; the top ten hold 20% to 25%. Sequencing was carried out using PBMCs or a T cell subset sorted from them (not recorded which). These receptors all come from a man aged 18 to 29 who had mild COVID-19 (a few samples of this study predate the infection). Cell type and time point are not known.

This clonotype was recorded only once. The rearrangement joins TRBV3-1 to TRBJ1-6; D remains ambiguous. CDR1 is LGHDT and CDR2 is YNNKEL in the germline V gene (reference sequence). This CDR3 has 16 residues. Trimming removed 4 bases from V and 3 bases from J, with 13 bases in between. This chain's CDR3 is CASSRREGVYNSPLHF. The CDR3 bases are TGTGCCAGCAGCCGACGGGAGGGAGTCTATAATTCACCCCTCCACTTT.

The chain is built from TRBV6-5 and TRBJ1-5; D is possibly TRBD1 (6 bases). Trimming left V 6 bases short and J 5 bases short, with 17 bases between. The germline V gene has CDR1 MNHEY and CDR2 SVGAGI. The CDR3 totals 15 residues. The CDR3 loop reads CASSESWGAYQPQHF. The CDR3 DNA reads as TGTGCCAGCAGCGAGAGTTGGGGGGCGTATCAGCCCCAGCATTTT.

The chain couples TRBV14 to TRBJ2-2, with D unresolved. CDR1 is SGHDN and CDR2 is FVKESK in the germline V gene. This CDR3 region has 13 residues. The V end was cut by 4 bases, the J end by 5 bases, with 8 bases between. The CDR3 protein is CASSLLFTGELFF. The CDR3 DNA follows: TGTGCCAGCAGCCTTCTCTTTACCGGGGAGCTGTTTTTT.

The chain employs TRBV6-5 and TRBJ2-1; tentative D call: TRBD2 (6 bases). CDR1 is MNHEY and CDR2 is SVGAGI in the germline V gene. This CDR3 is 16 amino acids long. The ends were cut back, 0 bases at V and 3 bases at J, with 12 bases in the middle. The DNA for the CDR3 is TGTGCCAGCAGTTACTCCTCCGCGGGGATCTACAATGAGCAGTTCTTC. This translates into CASSYSSAGIYNEQFF.

The chain uses TRBV29-1 and TRBJ2-2; the match to TRBD2 covers 7 bases. Germline trimming cut 3 bases from V and 13 bases from J; bases unmatched to any gene: 5. The CDR3 loop spans 11 amino acids. The germline V gene has CDR1 SQVTM and CDR2 ANQGSEA. For the CDR3, the DNA is TGCAGCGTTGAGATCGGGAGGTGGCTGTTTTTT. This sequence encodes CSVEIGRWLFF.

J is TRBJ2-2 and V is TRBV6-1; 9 positions match TRBD1. This CDR3 region has 14 residues. Per the germline V gene, CDR1 is MNHNS and CDR2 is SASEGT. J lost 4 bases, V lost 4 bases, and 1 base had no gene match. CDR3 in amino acids: CASSAQGATGELFF. In DNA form, the CDR3 reads TGTGCCAGCAGTGCACAGGGGGCCACCGGGGAGCTGTTTTTT.

This clonotype was observed many times. The chain couples TRBV6-5 to TRBJ2-1, with TRBD1 matching over 9 bases. CDR3 length equals 17 residues. The J segment lost 5 bases and the V segment lost 0 bases, leaving 8 bases of the junction unmatched. Looked up from germline, CDR1 is MNHEY and CDR2 is SVGAGI. The chain's CDR3 is CASSYSTGTGIHNEQFF. The CDR3 coding sequence is TGTGCCAGCAGTTACTCTACCGGGACAGGGATCCACAATGAGCAGTTCTTC.

The J gene is TRBJ1-5, the V gene TRBV10-3; maybe TRBD1 (5 bases). The CDR3 totals 13 residues. The V end lost 6 bases, the J end lost 5 bases, and 11 bases lay between the germline ends. Germline CDR1 and CDR2: ENHRY and SYGVKD. The CDR3 nucleotides are TGTGCCATCAGCTTCAGGGAGGATCAGCCCCAGCATTTT. Encoded protein: CAISFREDQPQHF.

This rearrangement joins TRBV7-9 to TRBJ1-2; no firm D call. The CDR3 runs 13 residues. CDR1 and CDR2 (germline): SEHNR, FQNEAQ (reference sequence). Trimming removed 3 bases from V and 2 bases from J, with 7 bases in between. CDR3 sequence reads: CASSLNPNYGYTF. In DNA form, the CDR3 reads TGTGCCAGCAGCTTGAACCCCAACTATGGCTACACCTTC.

The gene calls are TRBV12-3 or TRBV12-4 and TRBJ1-2; possible D gene TRBD1, 6 bases. V gave up 3 bases and J gave up 2 bases, with 13 bases separating them. The CDR3 runs to 15 residues. The CDR3 nucleotides are TGTGCCAGCAGTTTTGCCGGGACACAGAACTATGGCTACACCTTC. Residues: CASSFAGTQNYGYTF.

The chain carries TRBV5-6 and TRBJ2-1; a weak D match, TRBD2 (6 bases). The CDR3 sequence is 13 residues long. The germline CDR1 and CDR2 sequences are SGHDT and YYEEEE. Deletions cut 4 bases from V and 7 bases from J, with 12 bases between. Here the CDR3 reads CASSRGRRNEQFF. CDR3 in DNA: TGTGCCAGCAGCAGAGGGAGGCGGAATGAGCAGTTCTTC.

The chain links TRBV4-3 to TRBJ1-2; possible D gene TRBD1, 6 bases. Germline V lookup: CDR1 LGHNA, CDR2 YSLEER. V was shortened by 4 bases and J by 8 bases, with 20 bases between the two germline ends. The CDR3 is 15 residues long. The DNA of the CDR3 is TGCGCCAGCAGCCCCCAAGAGGACAGACTGGGGGGCTACACCTTC. Protein product: CASSPQEDRLGGYTF.

The sample holds a few counts of this clonotype. CDR3 residues: CASSPWSPGTGYTYEQYV. CDR3 in DNA: TGTGCCAGCAGCCCCTGGAGCCCCGGGACAGGGTACACCTACGAGCAGTACGTC. The rearrangement joins TRBV11-2 to TRBJ2-7; 9 nucleotides line up with TRBD1. The germline gives CDR1 SGHAT, CDR2 FQNNGV. This CDR3 comprises 18 residues. The ends lost 5 bases at V and 2 bases at J; junction bases unmatched: 16.

In this sample, this clonotype turned up many times. The chain couples TRBV5-1 to TRBJ2-3; TRBD1 or TRBD2 may be the D gene (6 bases each). Trimming removed 7 bases from V and 5 bases from J, with 17 bases in between. There are 14 residues in the CDR3. Germline loops: CDR1 SGHRS, CDR2 YFSETQ. This CDR3 reads CASAQRGAGDTQYF. In DNA form, the CDR3 reads TGCGCCAGCGCTCAGAGGGGGGCCGGAGATACGCAGTATTTT.

This chain links TRBV7-6 with TRBJ1-3; D might be TRBD1 (5 bases). CDR1 is SGHVS and CDR2 is FNYEAQ in the germline V gene. The CDR3 consists of 17 residues. Trimming took off 1 base at V and 1 base at J, with 14 bases between the two ends. DNA of the CDR3: TGTGCCAGCAGCTTAGTAGGGGCTCAGGGATCTGGAAACACCATATATTTT. This gives the protein CASSLVGAQGSGNTIYF.

The chain combines TRBV15 with TRBJ2-1; 7 bases are a match to TRBD2. V shed 0 bases, J shed 9 bases, and the junction held 2 bases outside the gene matches. Germline V gives CDR1 LNHNV, CDR2 YYDKDF (reference sequence). The CDR3 sequence is 13 residues long. In DNA form, the CDR3 reads TGTGCCACCAGCAGAGATCCGGGGGGTGAGCAGTTCTTC. It encodes CATSRDPGGEQFF.

This clonotype was seen a handful of times. The chain recombines TRBV5-4 with TRBJ1-6; 8 bases line up with TRBD1. The CDR3 covers 16 residues. The germline V gene has CDR1 SGHNT and CDR2 YYREEE (reference sequence). The trim removed 4 bases at V and 7 bases at J, leaving 10 bases unmatched. This CDR3 reads CASSPDRDRRNSPLHF. In nucleotides, the CDR3 is TGTGCCAGCAGCCCAGACCGGGACAGGAGGAATTCACCCCTCCACTTT.

This clonotype appeared many times. The rearrangement joins TRBV7-2 to TRBJ2-2; 8 bases agree with TRBD2. V dropped 11 bases and J dropped 4; count of bases not matched to a gene: 21. The CDR3 runs to 18 residues. Germline assignment: CDR1 SGHTA and CDR2 FQGNSA. CDR3: CAGTSGVAGRPGTGELFF. CDR3 in DNA: TGTGCCGGAACCTCAGGGGTAGCGGGGAGACCGGGCACCGGGGAGCTGTTTTTT.

This clonotype has more than one count but fewer than ten. This sequence joins TRBV12-3 or TRBV12-4 and TRBJ2-1, with D maybe TRBD1 (6 bases). CDR3 length: 15 residues. The V and J ends lost 3 bases and 5 bases respectively, with 14 bases between them. The CDR3 is CASSFGTQGNNEQFF. The DNA for the CDR3 is TGTGCCAGCAGTTTCGGTACTCAGGGGAACAATGAGCAGTTCTTC.

DNA of the CDR3: TGCGCCAGCAGCTCCCCAGGGGGGGTGCGCGACGAGCAGTACTTC. Translated: CASSSPGGVRDEQYF. This sequence joins TRBV5-1 and TRBJ2-7; D may match TRBD1 or TRBD2 (7 bases each). Germline V CDR1 and CDR2: SGHRS, YFSETQ. V shed 3 bases and J shed 5 bases, with 18 bases lying between them. There are 15 residues in the CDR3.

The table lists this clonotype with many counts. CDR3 bases: TGCAGTGCTAGAGAAATTAGCGGGGGTGAGCAGTTCTTC. Translating it yields CSAREISGGEQFF. The chain uses TRBV20-1 and TRBJ2-1, with TRBD2 matching over 9 bases. Trimming cost V 0 bases and J 9 bases; bases outside gene matches: 3. Germline values: CDR1 DFQATT, CDR2 SNEGSKA (reference sequence). The CDR3 loop spans 13 amino acids.

This clonotype was seen many times. This chain connects TRBV7-9 to TRBJ1-4, with TRBD1 identical over 7 bases. CDR3 length: 14 amino acids. Germline CDR1 SEHNR, CDR2 FQNEAQ (reference sequence). The trim removed 6 bases at V and 6 bases at J, leaving 7 bases unmatched. CDR3: CASSSQGPYEKLFF. The CDR3 nucleotides read TGTGCCAGCAGTTCACAGGGGCCTTATGAAAAACTGTTTTTT.

CDR3 sequence reads: CASSLIRGADGYTF. In nucleotides, the CDR3 is TGTGCCAGCAGTTTGATTCGCGGGGCAGACGGCTACACCTTC. The gene calls are TRBV12-3 or TRBV12-4 and TRBJ1-2; D is possibly TRBD1 (5 bases). V lost 3 bases, J lost 8 bases, and 16 bases lay in between. This CDR3 has 14 residues.

This chain uses TRBV4-2 with TRBJ2-5; D is perhaps TRBD1 (6 bases). Trimming took off 1 base at V and 4 bases at J, with 13 bases between the two ends. Germline V gene lookup returns CDR1 LGHNA and CDR2 YNFKEQ. The CDR3 extends over 15 amino acids. In DNA, the CDR3 is TGTGCCAGCAGCCAAGCGGATCTGGGGGCAGAGACCCAGTACTTC. This gives the protein CASSQADLGAETQYF.

The rearrangement uses TRBV29-1 and TRBJ2-1; 7 bases are a match to TRBD2. V dropped 7 bases and J dropped 9; count of bases not matched to a gene: 9. The CDR3 contains 12 residues. Germline CDR1 is SQVTM and CDR2 is ANQGSEA. In nucleotides, the CDR3 is TGCAGCGCTGGCCCTGGGGGGGGTGAGCAGTTCTTC. This translates into CSAGPGGGEQFF.

The chain joins TRBV6-5 to TRBJ2-7; 8 positions agree with TRBD1. The CDR3 has 15 residues. Germline CDR1 is MNHEY and CDR2 is SVGAGI. After removal of 1 base from V and 6 bases from J, the junction contained 8 bases not matched to a gene. The DNA of the CDR3 is TGTGCCAGCAGTTACTTGGACAGGGAGGTTAGCGAGCAGTACTTC. Protein product: CASSYLDREVSEQYF.

J is TRBJ1-1 and V is TRBV20-1; 9 positions agree with TRBD1. The CDR3 runs to 14 residues. The V gene end was trimmed by 0 bases and the J gene end by 6 bases; junction bases not matched to a gene: 5. The V gene's germline CDR1 is DFQATT and CDR2 SNEGSKA (reference sequence). CDR3 nucleotide sequence: TGCAGTGCTAGAGATCCGGACAGGGGCGCTGAAGCTTTCTTT. The encoded protein is CSARDPDRGAEAFF.

The chain is built from TRBV29-1 and TRBJ1-4; D is perhaps TRBD1 (5 bases). The germline gives CDR1 SQVTM, CDR2 ANQGSEA. Between the trimmed V and J ends, which lost 4 bases and 5 bases, there was a span of 17 bases. This CDR3 is 15 amino acids long. CDR3 coding DNA: TGCAGCGTTGCAAAGGCGGGGGGAAGGAATGAAAAACTGTTTTTT. Protein product: CSVAKAGGRNEKLFF.

This clonotype was recorded at least ten times. The chain uses TRBV29-1 and TRBJ2-5, with D unresolved. This CDR3 comprises 13 residues. Germline V CDR1 and CDR2: SQVTM, ANQGSEA. V was pared by 3 bases and J by 1 base, with 9 bases between. The CDR3 reads CSVESSAQETQYF. CDR3 bases: TGCAGCGTTGAGTCGTCAGCCCAAGAGACCCAGTACTTC.

J is TRBJ2-3 and V is TRBV12-3 or TRBV12-4; 7 nucleotides match TRBD2. Trimming cost V 5 bases and J 4 bases; bases outside gene matches: 9. The CDR3 totals 15 residues. CDR3 in DNA: TGTGCCAGCAGTCGGGTAGGCGGGAGCGCAGATACGCAGTATTTT. As protein: CASSRVGGSADTQYF.